Presented here are 3 T cell receptor beta chains from one specimen sequenced in a study of radiation and T cells in renal cell carcinoma. Data came from immunoSEQ multiplex PCR; TCRdb stores just in-frame clones and leaves some out. The data show 150,000 or so clones, about 87% seen once. As to time point: blood 4 weeks post-SBRT, at nephrectomy. Treatment denoted: 15 Gy SBRT to primary tumor, nephrectomy 4 weeks later. The specimen was blood, collected from a patient whose treatment included radiotherapy and nephrectomy. Source of these receptors: a woman in her forties or fifties with renal cell carcinoma.

The chain joins TRBV9 to TRBJ1-2; D unresolved. Trimming removed 0 bases at V and 3 bases at J, with 12 bases between. The CDR3 has 15 residues. CDR1 and CDR2 from the germline V gene are SGDLS and YYNGEE. In nucleotides, the CDR3 is TGTGCCAGCAGCGTAGCTATAAGTCAGGACTATGGCTACACCTTC. Protein sequence: CASSVAISQDYGYTF.

The chain couples TRBV7-9 to TRBJ2-6, with no clear D. Trimming pared 7 bases from V and 0 bases from J, leaving 7 bases between. This CDR3 is 14 amino acids long. The germline V gene encodes CDR1 SEHNR and CDR2 FQNEAQ (reference sequence). This chain's CDR3 is CASTLTSGANVLTF. DNA for the CDR3: TGTGCCAGCACTCTCACCTCTGGGGCCAACGTCCTGACTTTC.

Only a few counts were recorded for this clone. The chain joins TRBV7-9 to TRBJ1-1; TRBD1 matches 9 bases. J gave up 5 bases and V 5 bases, and 9 bases lay outside the gene matches. The CDR3 totals 15 residues. Germline V lookup: CDR1 SEHNR, CDR2 FQNEAQ (reference sequence). As DNA, the CDR3 is TGTGCCAGCAGCCGGCCTCGGGACAGGGAAACTGAAGCTTTCTTT. Translation gives CASSRPRDRETEAFF.